These T cell receptor beta chains were read from a single sample in a study of control samples from healthy donors and cancer patients. Sequenced by immunoSEQ multiplex PCR; TCRdb stores in-frame clones only, minus some. The sample has about 110,000 clones; 88% are singletons. The sample was PBMCs. The receptor source for this set is a woman aged 55-70 years with lung cancer. Both conserved end residues are part of each CDR3. The order of the fields is J gene, clone size, V gene, D gene, CDR3 protein, CDR3 DNA. D genes are given only for firm matches. The size entry is marked missing in some rows and otherwise reads once, few, many or a size class.

j_call: TRBJ2-1; clone_size: -; v_call: TRBV19; d_call: -; cdr3_aa: CASSIALSSDSYNEQFF; cdr3_nt: TGTGCCAGTAGTATAGCCCTCTCTTCCGATTCCTACAATGAGCAGTTCTTC
j_call: TRBJ2-5; clone_size: -; v_call: TRBV11-2; d_call: -; cdr3_aa: CASSLVSLKETQYF; cdr3_nt: TGTGCCAGCAGCTTAGTTTCCCTAAAAGAGACCCAGTACTTC
j_call: TRBJ1-2; clone_size: -; v_call: TRBV12-5; d_call: -; cdr3_aa: CASGPGLVYGYTF; cdr3_nt: TGTGCTAGTGGTCCCGGATTGGTTTATGGCTACACCTTC
j_call: TRBJ2-1; clone_size: -; v_call: TRBV24-1; d_call: -; cdr3_aa: CATSDPTRVHNEQFF; cdr3_nt: TGTGCCACCAGTGATCCCACCAGGGTGCACAATGAGCAGTTCTTC
j_call: TRBJ1-3; clone_size: -; v_call: TRBV19; d_call: -; cdr3_aa: CASGEGTSGNTIYF; cdr3_nt: TGTGCCAGTGGGGAGGGAACCTCTGGAAACACCATATATTTT
j_call: TRBJ2-6; clone_size: -; v_call: TRBV5-4; d_call: -; cdr3_aa: CASSTTAFSGANVLTF; cdr3_nt: TGTGCCAGCAGTACGACAGCCTTCTCTGGGGCCAACGTCCTGACTTTC
j_call: TRBJ1-4; clone_size: -; v_call: TRBV7-2; d_call: -; cdr3_aa: CASSLGHSTNEKLFF; cdr3_nt: TGTGCCAGCAGCTTAGGACACTCAACTAATGAAAAACTGTTTTTT
j_call: TRBJ2-7; clone_size: -; v_call: TRBV14; d_call: -; cdr3_aa: CASSQATGYEQYF; cdr3_nt: TGTGCCAGCAGCCAAGCGACCGGATACGAGCAGTACTTC
j_call: TRBJ2-2; clone_size: -; v_call: TRBV7-9; d_call: -; cdr3_aa: CASSLASGSNTGELFF; cdr3_nt: TGTGCCAGCAGCTTAGCTAGCGGCTCGAACACCGGGGAGCTGTTTTTT
j_call: TRBJ1-2; clone_size: -; v_call: TRBV11-2; d_call: -; cdr3_aa: CASSFPKNYGYTF; cdr3_nt: TGTGCCAGCAGCTTTCCTAAGAACTATGGCTACACCTTC
j_call: TRBJ1-3; clone_size: -; v_call: TRBV3-1/TRBV3-2; d_call: -; cdr3_aa: CASSQPGNTIYF; cdr3_nt: TGTGCCAGCAGCCAGCCTGGAAACACCATATATTTT
j_call: TRBJ2-3; clone_size: -; v_call: TRBV7-9; d_call: -; cdr3_aa: CASGYETQYF; cdr3_nt: TGTGCCAGCGGATATGAGACGCAGTATTTT
j_call: TRBJ1-2; clone_size: -; v_call: TRBV15; d_call: -; cdr3_aa: CATSRETRGNGRGYTF; cdr3_nt: TGTGCCACCAGCAGAGAAACGAGAGGCAACGGTCGGGGCTACACCTTC
j_call: TRBJ2-7; clone_size: -; v_call: TRBV5-1; d_call: -; cdr3_aa: CASSSEAGAGYEQYF; cdr3_nt: TGCGCCAGCAGTAGTGAGGCAGGGGCTGGTTACGAGCAGTACTTC
j_call: TRBJ2-4; clone_size: once; v_call: TRBV7-9; d_call: TRBD1; cdr3_aa: CASSFGQDIAKNIQYF; cdr3_nt: TGTGCCAGCAGCTTCGGACAGGACATAGCCAAAAACATTCAGTACTTC
j_call: TRBJ2-3; clone_size: -; v_call: TRBV30; d_call: -; cdr3_aa: CAWSRGFTDTQYF; cdr3_nt: TGTGCCTGGAGTAGGGGGTTCACAGATACGCAGTATTTT
j_call: TRBJ1-3; clone_size: -; v_call: TRBV3-1/TRBV3-2; d_call: -; cdr3_aa: CASSQTGVFSGNTIYF; cdr3_nt: TGTGCCAGCAGCCAAACCGGGGTCTTCTCTGGAAACACCATATATTTT
j_call: TRBJ1-1; clone_size: -; v_call: TRBV6-5; d_call: -; cdr3_aa: CASKEDTEAFF; cdr3_nt: TGTGCCAGCAAGGAGGACACTGAAGCTTTCTTT
j_call: TRBJ2-7; clone_size: -; v_call: TRBV12-5; d_call: TRBD2; cdr3_aa: CASGMTSGTPYEQYF; cdr3_nt: TGTGCTAGTGGTATGACTAGCGGGACCCCCTACGAGCAGTACTTC
j_call: TRBJ1-1; clone_size: -; v_call: TRBV6-5; d_call: -; cdr3_aa: CASSLQGSNTEAFF; cdr3_nt: TGTGCCAGCAGTTTGCAGGGTTCGAACACTGAAGCTTTCTTT
j_call: TRBJ2-1; clone_size: once; v_call: TRBV2; d_call: TRBD1; cdr3_aa: CASSNRDRGGNEQFF; cdr3_nt: TGTGCCAGCAGTAACCGGGACAGGGGCGGGAATGAGCAGTTCTTC
j_call: TRBJ2-5; clone_size: -; v_call: TRBV25-1; d_call: -; cdr3_aa: CASSEWADTQETQYF; cdr3_nt: TGTGCCAGCAGTGAATGGGCGGACACCCAAGAGACCCAGTACTTC
j_call: TRBJ2-2; clone_size: -; v_call: TRBV7-2; d_call: -; cdr3_aa: CASSLAYTGPGELFF; cdr3_nt: TGTGCCAGCAGCTTAGCCTATACAGGGCCCGGGGAGCTGTTTTTT
j_call: TRBJ1-2; clone_size: -; v_call: TRBV5-4; d_call: -; cdr3_aa: CASSFETILDYGYTF; cdr3_nt: TGTGCCAGCAGCTTCGAAACAATCCTAGACTATGGCTACACCTTC
j_call: TRBJ1-4; clone_size: -; v_call: TRBV9; d_call: TRBD1; cdr3_aa: CASSVVKSQGADEKLFF; cdr3_nt: TGTGCCAGCAGCGTAGTGAAATCACAGGGGGCGGATGAAAAACTGTTTTTT
j_call: TRBJ2-1; clone_size: -; v_call: TRBV27; d_call: TRBD2; cdr3_aa: CASRASAGGMFF; cdr3_nt: TGTGCCAGCAGAGCCTCAGCGGGAGGTATGTTCTTC
j_call: TRBJ2-2; clone_size: -; v_call: TRBV5-1; d_call: -; cdr3_aa: CASSSKIPGHTNTGELFF; cdr3_nt: TGCGCCAGCAGCTCCAAAATACCGGGACATACTAACACCGGGGAGCTGTTTTTT
j_call: TRBJ1-2; clone_size: -; v_call: TRBV19; d_call: -; cdr3_aa: CASSIGLRGYTF; cdr3_nt: TGTGCCAGTAGTATTGGGCTGAGAGGCTACACCTTC
j_call: TRBJ1-1; clone_size: -; v_call: TRBV5-1; d_call: -; cdr3_aa: CASSYGGYSNAEAFF; cdr3_nt: TGCGCCAGCAGCTACGGAGGGTACAGTAATGCTGAAGCTTTCTTT
j_call: TRBJ1-2; clone_size: -; v_call: TRBV6-6; d_call: -; cdr3_aa: CASMEGGGGYGYTF; cdr3_nt: TGTGCCAGCATGGAGGGGGGGGGTGGCTATGGCTACACCTTC
j_call: TRBJ2-3; clone_size: -; v_call: TRBV24-1; d_call: TRBD1; cdr3_aa: CATSGGQGAADTQYF; cdr3_nt: TGTGCCACCAGTGGGGGACAGGGGGCCGCTGATACGCAGTATTTT
j_call: TRBJ2-1; clone_size: -; v_call: TRBV19; d_call: -; cdr3_aa: CASSIRTNALNEQFF; cdr3_nt: TGTGCCAGTAGTATAAGGACAAATGCCCTTAATGAGCAGTTCTTC
j_call: TRBJ1-1; clone_size: -; v_call: TRBV5-1; d_call: -; cdr3_aa: CASSLSDPFGGTEAFF; cdr3_nt: TGCGCCAGCAGCCTGTCCGACCCATTTGGCGGCACTGAAGCTTTCTTT
j_call: TRBJ2-7; clone_size: -; v_call: TRBV10-3; d_call: TRBD2; cdr3_aa: CAISRTSGSYEQYF; cdr3_nt: TGTGCCATCAGTCGGACTAGCGGTTCCTACGAGCAGTACTTC
j_call: TRBJ1-2; clone_size: -; v_call: TRBV18; d_call: TRBD1; cdr3_aa: CASSSSDRGYTF; cdr3_nt: TGTGCCAGCTCATCCTCGGACAGGGGCTACACCTTC
j_call: TRBJ2-1; clone_size: -; v_call: TRBV25-1; d_call: -; cdr3_aa: CASSELGAEAYNEQFF; cdr3_nt: TGTGCCAGCAGTGAATTAGGAGCGGAGGCCTACAATGAGCAGTTCTTC
j_call: TRBJ2-7; clone_size: -; v_call: TRBV6-6; d_call: -; cdr3_aa: CASTWGVSYEQYF; cdr3_nt: TGTGCCAGCACTTGGGGAGTTTCCTACGAGCAGTACTTC
j_call: TRBJ1-2; clone_size: -; v_call: TRBV6-2/TRBV6-3; d_call: TRBD1; cdr3_aa: CASSPPGQYGYTF; cdr3_nt: TGTGCCAGCAGTCCACCGGGACAGTATGGCTACACCTTC
j_call: TRBJ1-5; clone_size: -; v_call: TRBV7-8; d_call: TRBD1; cdr3_aa: CASSLIQGTGNQPQHF; cdr3_nt: TGTGCCAGCAGCTTAATTCAGGGGACAGGGAATCAGCCCCAGCATTTT
j_call: TRBJ1-5; clone_size: -; v_call: TRBV18; d_call: TRBD1; cdr3_aa: CASSPDRGNQPQHF; cdr3_nt: TGTGCCAGCTCACCTGACAGGGGCAATCAGCCCCAGCATTTT
j_call: TRBJ2-2; clone_size: -; v_call: TRBV7-2; d_call: -; cdr3_aa: CASSLGYLDTGELFF; cdr3_nt: TGTGCCAGCAGCTTAGGGTACCTCGATACCGGGGAGCTGTTTTTT
j_call: TRBJ1-1; clone_size: once; v_call: TRBV2; d_call: -; cdr3_aa: CASSIEGLNTEAFF; cdr3_nt: TGTGCCAGCAGTATCGAGGGACTGAACACTGAAGCTTTCTTT
j_call: TRBJ2-1; clone_size: -; v_call: TRBV30; d_call: -; cdr3_aa: CAWSPGLYNEQFF; cdr3_nt: TGTGCCTGGAGTCCGGGACTTTACAATGAGCAGTTCTTC
j_call: TRBJ2-7; clone_size: -; v_call: TRBV6-6; d_call: -; cdr3_aa: CASSQLTRNPYEQYF; cdr3_nt: TGTGCCAGCAGCCAATTGACAAGGAATCCCTACGAGCAGTACTTC